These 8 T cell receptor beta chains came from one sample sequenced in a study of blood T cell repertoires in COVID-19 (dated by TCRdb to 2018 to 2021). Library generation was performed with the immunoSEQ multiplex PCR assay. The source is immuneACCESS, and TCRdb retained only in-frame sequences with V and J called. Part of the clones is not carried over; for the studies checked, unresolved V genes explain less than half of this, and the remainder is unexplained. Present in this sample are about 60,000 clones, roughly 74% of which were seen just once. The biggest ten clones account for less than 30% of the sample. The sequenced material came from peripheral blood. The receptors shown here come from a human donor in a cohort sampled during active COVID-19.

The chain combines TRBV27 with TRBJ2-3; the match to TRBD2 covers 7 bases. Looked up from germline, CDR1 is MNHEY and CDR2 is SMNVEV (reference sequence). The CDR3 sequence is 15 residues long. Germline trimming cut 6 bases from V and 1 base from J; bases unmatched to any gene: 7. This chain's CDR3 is CASRFRAGGTDTQYF. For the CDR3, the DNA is TGTGCCAGCAGGTTTCGGGCGGGGGGCACAGATACGCAGTATTTT.

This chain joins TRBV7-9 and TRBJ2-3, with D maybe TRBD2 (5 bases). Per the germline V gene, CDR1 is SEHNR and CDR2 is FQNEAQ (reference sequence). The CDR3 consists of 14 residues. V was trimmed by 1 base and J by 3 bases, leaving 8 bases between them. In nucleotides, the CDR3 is TGTGCCAGCAGCTTAGGGGAGTGGACAGATACGCAGTATTTT. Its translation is CASSLGEWTDTQYF.

CDR3 DNA: TGTGCCAGCAGCAGGATACGCTATGGCTACACCTTC. As protein: CASSRIRYGYTF. The V and J genes are TRBV28 and TRBJ1-2; no clear D. V was shortened by 6 bases and J by 4 bases, with 9 bases between the two germline ends. CDR1 MDHEN and CDR2 SYDVKM come from the germline V gene. CDR3 length: 12 amino acids.

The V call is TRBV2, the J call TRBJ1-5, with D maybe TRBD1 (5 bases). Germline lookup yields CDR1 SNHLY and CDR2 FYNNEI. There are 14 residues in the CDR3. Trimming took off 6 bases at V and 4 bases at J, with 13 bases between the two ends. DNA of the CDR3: TGTGCCAGCAGGCAAGAACGGGGGAATCAGCCCCAGCATTTT. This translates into CASRQERGNQPQHF.

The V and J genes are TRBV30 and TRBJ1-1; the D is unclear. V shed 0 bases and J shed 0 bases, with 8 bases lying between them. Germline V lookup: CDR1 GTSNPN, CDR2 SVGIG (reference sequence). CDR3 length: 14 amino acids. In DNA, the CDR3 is TGTGCCTGGAGTGTTTCAGGCGTGAACACTGAAGCTTTCTTT. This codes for CAWSVSGVNTEAFF.

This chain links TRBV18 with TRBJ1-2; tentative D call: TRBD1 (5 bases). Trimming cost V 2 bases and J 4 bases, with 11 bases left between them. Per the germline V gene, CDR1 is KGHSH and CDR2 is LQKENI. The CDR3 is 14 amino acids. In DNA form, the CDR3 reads TGTGCCAGCTCACCAGGGGGGGTTGGCTATGGCTACACCTTC. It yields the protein CASSPGGVGYGYTF.

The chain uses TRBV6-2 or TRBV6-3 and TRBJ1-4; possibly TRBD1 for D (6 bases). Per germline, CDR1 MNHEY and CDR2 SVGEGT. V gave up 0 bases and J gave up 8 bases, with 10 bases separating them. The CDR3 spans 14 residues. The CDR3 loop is CASSYSQGREKLFF. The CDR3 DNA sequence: TGTGCCAGCAGTTACTCGCAGGGGAGAGAAAAACTGTTTTTT.

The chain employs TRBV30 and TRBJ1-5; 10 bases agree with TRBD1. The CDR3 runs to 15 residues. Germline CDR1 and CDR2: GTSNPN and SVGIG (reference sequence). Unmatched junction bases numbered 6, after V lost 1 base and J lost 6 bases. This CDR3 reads CAWSAQTGGRQPQHF. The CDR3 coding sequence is TGTGCCTGGAGTGCACAGACAGGGGGCCGTCAGCCCCAGCATTTT.